This T cell receptor beta chain came from a study of cytomegalovirus exposure and HLA in healthy donors. General study findings and limits: Accurate prediction of HLA-A and HLA-B alleles (for most subjects) was reportedly achieved from TCR beta sequences.

A multiplex PCR was run with 60 Vbeta primers and 13 Jbeta primers. Clones were sequenced by immunoSEQ multiplex PCR, and TCRdb holds only the in-frame ones, with some missing. The sample holds about 120,000 clones, more than 65% seen once. With regard to this clone: No antigen is known for it.

The sequence was collected from a human donor in good health. Material: PBMCs.

The CDR3 DNA follows: TGTGCCAGCTCACCACGATCGAGGGTTAGCGGCACTGAAGCTTTCTTT. Translation: CASSPRSRVSGTEAFF. The V and J genes are TRBV18 and TRBJ1-1; D is unresolved. The germline gives CDR1 KGHSH, CDR2 LQKENI. The length of the CDR3 is 16 residues. V lost 1 base and J 4 bases, leaving 16 bases between the germline ends.